The 20 T cell receptor beta chains presented below share a single source sample, sequenced in a study of metastatic and nonmetastatic thyroid tumors. MiXCR reprocessed the PCR reads for TCRdb. The data contain 30,000 to 35,000 clones, roughly 15% of them singletons. Thyroid surgery took place with no prior treatment in any patient. The sequencing input was blood. Source of these receptors: a male donor with papillary thyroid cancer or a benign thyroid nodule (not recorded which). Some clones in this sample may be carry-over from other donors' samples.

Many counts were recorded for this clone. V and J are TRBV6-1 and TRBJ1-5; D uncertain. Germline V gene sequence: CDR1 MNHNS, CDR2 SASEGT. This CDR3 region has 13 residues. The V gene lost 7 bases and the J gene lost 0 bases, with 7 bases spanning the gap. As DNA, the CDR3 is TGTGCCAGCAAGACGGATAGCAATCAGCCCCAGCATTTT. Translated: CASKTDSNQPQHF.

This clone was seen repeatedly, ten times or more. The V call is TRBV10-3, the J call TRBJ1-2; TRBD1 might be the D (5 bases). Germline V gene data show CDR1 as ENHRY and CDR2 as SYGVKD. V was cut by 6 bases and J by 6 bases, with 14 bases left in between. There are 13 residues in the CDR3. The CDR3 nucleotides read TGTGCCATCAGACCCCAGGGTGCAGATGGCTACACCTTC. This sequence encodes CAIRPQGADGYTF.

This clone was seen at least ten times. The J gene is TRBJ2-5, the V gene TRBV6-1, with D unclear. V lost 6 bases to trimming and J lost 1 base, with 9 bases between them. Germline lookup yields CDR1 MNHNS and CDR2 SASEGT. The CDR3 is 13 amino acids. CDR3 sequence: CASRYSTQETQYF. Here the CDR3 DNA reads TGTGCCAGCAGGTACAGCACCCAAGAGACCCAGTACTTC.

The sample holds many counts of this clone. The chain combines TRBV3-1 with TRBJ1-1; 7 nucleotides agree with TRBD1. CDR3 length: 15 amino acids. Germline V gene lookup returns CDR1 LGHDT and CDR2 YNNKEL (reference sequence). J was trimmed by 6 bases and V by 3 bases; bases with no gene match: 10. This CDR3 is CASSQGRNRGSEAFF. The CDR3 DNA reads TGTGCCAGCAGCCAGGGAAGAAACAGGGGATCTGAAGCTTTCTTT.

V gene TRBV2 combines with J gene TRBJ2-2; 9 bases agree with TRBD1. This CDR3 has 19 residues. Trimming cost V 4 bases and J 9 bases; bases outside gene matches: 21. The V gene's germline CDR1 is SNHLY and CDR2 FYNNEI. The CDR3: CASSGTGVISGINIRELFF. CDR3 nucleotides: TGTGCCAGCAGTGGGACAGGGGTCATCAGCGGGATAAACATCCGGGAGCTGTTTTTT.

At least ten counts were recorded for this clone. The rearrangement uses TRBV3-1 and TRBJ2-2; D gene unclear. This CDR3 region has 14 residues. Germline V gives CDR1 LGHDT, CDR2 YNNKEL (reference sequence). V was cut by 3 bases and J by 6 bases, with 11 bases left in between. In DNA, the CDR3 is TGTGCCAGCAGCCAGGTCCGAAGGTCCGGGGAGCTGTTTTTT. It yields the protein CASSQVRRSGELFF. Combining the CDR3 with reference TRBV3-1 and TRBJ2-2 gives the whole variable domain DTAVSQTPKYLVTQMGNDKSIKCEQNLGHDTMYWYKQDSKKFLKIMFSYNNKELIINETVPNRFSPKSPDKAHLNLHINSLELGDSAVYFCASSQVRRSGELFFGEGSRLTVL.

The CDR3 DNA sequence: TGTGCCAGCAGTTTGACAGGGGGCGGGGAACAAGAGACCCAGTACTTC. It encodes CASSLTGGGEQETQYF. This chain joins TRBV12-3 or TRBV12-4 and TRBJ2-5, with 10 bases aligning to TRBD1. The CDR3 spans 16 residues. V was pared by 3 bases and J by 2 bases, with 6 bases of the junction left unmatched.

Notes on this clone: One junction end does not reproduce the germline sequence, and a read error may be involved. This chain links TRBV6-1 with TRBJ2-3; 12 bases match TRBD2. This CDR3 region has 16 residues. The V gene's germline CDR1 is MNHNS and CDR2 SASEGT. CDR3 region: CASSLGLAGSKDKQYF. The DNA of the CDR3 is TGTGCCAGCAGCCTAGGACTAGCGGGAAGCAAAGATAAGCAGTATTTT.

This clone appeared many times. Here the CDR3 reads CSARADRVRGYTF. Here the CDR3 DNA reads TGCAGTGCTAGAGCAGACAGGGTTCGGGGCTACACCTTC. J is TRBJ1-2 and V is TRBV20-1; 7 nucleotides line up with TRBD1. V lost 1 base to trimming and J lost 8 bases; unmatched junction nucleotides: 7. The CDR3 totals 13 residues. The V gene's germline CDR1 is DFQATT and CDR2 SNEGSKA (reference sequence).

This clone has a count of ten or more. Possible read error: a much larger clone is one base away. The rearrangement joins TRBV10-3 to TRBJ2-3; 12 bases align to TRBD2. Germline loops: CDR1 ENHRY, CDR2 SYGVKD. The V segment lost 10 bases and the J segment 5 bases; nucleotides outside the gene matches: 10. The CDR3 runs 15 residues. The CDR3 loop reads CATTTSGRAGDTQYF. The DNA for the CDR3 is TGTGCCACCACGACTAGCGGGAGAGCGGGAGATACGCAGTATTTT.

This clone was detected ten times or more. The chain is built from TRBV29-1 and TRBJ1-1; a possible D gene is TRBD1 (6 bases). Per the germline V gene, CDR1 is SQVTM and CDR2 is ANQGSEA. The length of the CDR3 is 14 residues. Trimming pared 3 bases from V and 3 bases from J, leaving 14 bases between. The CDR3 region has the DNA TGCAGCGTTGATGGGGGGCTGGGCGACACTGAAGCTTTCTTT. Amino acids: CSVDGGLGDTEAFF.

This clone was found many times. V usage is TRBV7-2 and J usage is TRBJ2-2, with a weak D call TRBD2 (5 bases). The length of the CDR3 is 13 residues. Germline-derived CDR1 and CDR2 are SGHTA and FQGNSA. Trimming cost V 5 bases and J 6 bases, with 10 bases left between them. CDR3 region: CASSPPGAGELFF. The CDR3 DNA reads TGTGCCAGCAGCCCCCCCGGGGCCGGGGAGCTGTTTTTT.

Remarks on this clone: The junction does not match germline at one end; this may be a read error. V is TRBV12-5 and J is TRBJ2-1, with TRBD2 matching 12 bases. Germline CDR1 is LGHNT and CDR2 is FRNRAP. The CDR3 consists of 14 residues. CDR3 nucleotides: TGTGATAGTGGACTAGCGGGGCGATACAATGAGCAGTTCTTC. This translates into CDSGLAGRYNEQFF.

About this clone: Since a much larger clone is just one base distant, this may be a read error. The CDR3 spells CASSGDFINTGELFF. CDR3 nucleotides: TGTGCCAGCAGCGGGGACTTCATTAACACCGGGGAGCTGTTTTTT. This chain joins TRBV3-1 and TRBJ2-2, with D possibly matching TRBD2 (6 bases). The CDR3 sequence is 15 residues long. The germline V and J ends were trimmed by 5 bases and 2 bases, with 12 bases remaining between them. Germline V gene lookup returns CDR1 LGHDT and CDR2 YNNKEL (reference sequence).

This clone was seen only a few times. The CDR3, as DNA: TGTGCCAGCAACCAAGCCAGCTCTGGAAACACCATATATTTT. Translated, it gives CASNQASSGNTIYF. The V call is TRBV6-1, the J call TRBJ1-3, with D unclear. This CDR3 region has 14 residues. Per the germline V gene, CDR1 is MNHNS and CDR2 is SASEGT. V was shortened by 7 bases and J by 0 bases, with 10 bases between the two germline ends.

Only a few counts were recorded for this clone. V usage is TRBV7-2 and J usage is TRBJ1-2; no definite D call. The CDR3 is 11 amino acids. V lost 6 bases and J lost 11, with 13 bases in between. Germline CDR1 reads SGHTA; CDR2 reads FQGNSA. In DNA form, the CDR3 reads TGTGCCAGCAGGCGGGTAGACGTTTACACCTTC. The encoded protein is CASRRVDVYTF.

This clone is categorized as medium-sized. The chain recombines TRBV19 with TRBJ1-2, with TRBD1 as a possible D gene (5 bases). V was cut by 7 bases and J by 3 bases, with 12 bases left in between. The germline V gene encodes CDR1 LNHDA and CDR2 SQIVND (reference sequence). This CDR3 has 13 residues. The CDR3 sequence: CASMGDGYYGYTF. The CDR3 region has the DNA TGTGCCAGTATGGGGGACGGTTACTATGGCTACACCTTC.

This clone is termed medium-sized. This sequence joins TRBV6-1 and TRBJ1-2; 7 nucleotides align to TRBD1. Germline V gene lookup returns CDR1 MNHNS and CDR2 SASEGT. The V gene end was trimmed by 6 bases and the J gene end by 7 bases; junction bases not matched to a gene: 14. The CDR3 is 15 amino acids. CDR3 loop: CASSPAFGTDSGYTF. The DNA of the CDR3 is TGTGCCAGCAGCCCCGCCTTCGGGACAGATTCTGGCTACACCTTC.

This clone was detected a few times. This chain uses TRBV19 with TRBJ1-6, with D unclear. The CDR3 is 14 amino acids. In germline, CDR1 is LNHDA, CDR2 SQIVND (reference sequence). V was pared by 6 bases and J by 6 bases, with 12 bases between. Here the CDR3 reads CASSFPEANSPLHF. CDR3 nucleotides: TGTGCCAGTAGCTTTCCGGAAGCTAATTCACCCCTCCACTTT. The full variable domain, in which reference TRBV19 and TRBJ1-6 provide the parts outside the CDR3, is DGGITQSPKYLFRKEGQNVTLSCEQNLNHDAMYWYRQDPGQGLRLIYYSQIVNDFQKGDIAEGYSVSREKKESFPLTVTSAQKNPTAFYLCASSFPEANSPLHFGNGTRLTVT.

This clone has ten or more counts. J is TRBJ2-2 and V is TRBV3-1; 7 positions agree with TRBD2. Unmatched junction bases numbered 12, after V lost 5 bases and J lost 3 bases. The CDR3 contains 17 residues. Germline V lookup: CDR1 LGHDT, CDR2 YNNKEL (reference sequence). The CDR3 bases are TGTGCCAGCAGCTCCGGACCGGGACTAAGGGACACCGGGGAGCTGTTTTTT. Translating gives CASSSGPGLRDTGELFF.